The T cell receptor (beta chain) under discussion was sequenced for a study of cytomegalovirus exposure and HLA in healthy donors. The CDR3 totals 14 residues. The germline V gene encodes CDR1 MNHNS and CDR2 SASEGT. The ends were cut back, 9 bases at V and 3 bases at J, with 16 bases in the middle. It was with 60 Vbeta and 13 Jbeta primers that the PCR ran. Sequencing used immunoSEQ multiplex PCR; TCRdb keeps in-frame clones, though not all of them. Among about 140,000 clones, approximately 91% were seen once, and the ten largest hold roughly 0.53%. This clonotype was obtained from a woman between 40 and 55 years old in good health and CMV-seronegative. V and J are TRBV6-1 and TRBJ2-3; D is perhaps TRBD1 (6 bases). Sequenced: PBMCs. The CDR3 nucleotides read TGTGCCAGTCCCCGGGACACAAGTACAGATACGCAGTATTTT. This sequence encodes CASPRDTSTDTQYF.